This TCR beta chain originates from a study of T cell repertoires in cytomegalovirus infection. Study information: Selected CMV epitopes included recently identified HLA-C-restricted ones as well as well-studied HLA-B-restricted ones.

Germline CDR1 and CDR2: SEHNR and FQNEAQ (reference sequence). J was trimmed by 5 bases and V by 4 bases; bases with no gene match: 1. CDR3 size: 12 residues. Study-wide results and caveats: Identification of carriers of CMV plus the relevant HLA was achieved through cumulative public TCR beta family frequency.

TCRdb recomputed calls from the reads with MiXCR, one row per CDR3 protein. In the table there are about 360,000 distinct CDR3 sequences, just under 35% of which are singletons. As for this clonotype: What it binds is not known.

This TCR derives from a human donor in good health (CMV status not recorded). Some clones in this sample may be carry-over from other donors' samples. The material sequenced was cultured PBMCs, taken from culture after CMV antigen stimulation. The V and J genes are TRBV7-9 and TRBJ2-5; TRBD1 aligns across 7 bases. The CDR3 here is CASSWTGETQYF. CDR3 bases: TGTGCCAGCAGCTGGACAGGCGAGACCCAGTACTTC.